This is a list of T cell receptor beta chains from one sample in a study of blood T cell repertoires in COVID-19. Assay: immunoSEQ multiplex PCR; the TCRdb copy retains only in-frame clones and omits some. The sample has around 200,000 clones; 85% are singletons. The sample consisted of PBMCs or T cells enriched from blood (not recorded which). All receptors derive from a man aged 40-49 years who had recovered from COVID-19. Each CDR3 is given with its conserved first and last residue. D genes are given only for firm matches. Size is omitted from some rows. Given values are once, few, many or a class for expanded clones.

j_gene: TRBJ1-1
abundance: -
d_gene: -
v_gene: TRBV19
CDR3nt: TGTGCCAGTAGTATAGTGGAGAGAGTGGTGAACACTGAAGCTTTCTTT
CDR3aa: CASSIVERVVNTEAFF

j_gene: TRBJ2-3
abundance: -
d_gene: TRBD2
v_gene: TRBV3-1/TRBV3-2
CDR3nt: TGTGCCAGCAGCTATAGGGCGCGGGAGAGTACAGATACGCAGTATTTT
CDR3aa: CASSYRARESTDTQYF

j_gene: TRBJ2-7
abundance: -
d_gene: TRBD1
v_gene: TRBV11-1
CDR3nt: TGTGCCAGCAGCCAGGTCCGGACAGGGCGGTGGGAGCAGTACTTC
CDR3aa: CASSQVRTGRWEQYF

j_gene: TRBJ2-3
abundance: -
d_gene: -
v_gene: TRBV6-2/TRBV6-3
CDR3nt: TGTGCCAGCAGCCCCAGGGGCCCAGATACGCAGTATTTT
CDR3aa: CASSPRGPDTQYF

j_gene: TRBJ2-1
abundance: -
d_gene: -
v_gene: TRBV6-4
CDR3nt: TGTGCCAGCAGTGACGAGGTGGGAGTGAGACCGTTCTTC
CDR3aa: CASSDEVGVRPFF

j_gene: TRBJ1-1
abundance: -
d_gene: TRBD1
v_gene: TRBV18
CDR3nt: TGTGCCAGCTCACCACAACAGGGGTATGAAGCTTTCTTT
CDR3aa: CASSPQQGYEAFF

j_gene: TRBJ2-7
abundance: -
d_gene: TRBD1
v_gene: TRBV19
CDR3nt: TGTGCCAGTAGTATGGGACAGGGTTACGAGCAGTACTTC
CDR3aa: CASSMGQGYEQYF

j_gene: TRBJ2-7
abundance: few
d_gene: -
v_gene: TRBV18
CDR3nt: TGTGCCAGCTCACGTAGGGAGAGCGAGCAGTACTTC
CDR3aa: CASSRRESEQYF

j_gene: TRBJ1-3
abundance: few
d_gene: -
v_gene: TRBV7-9
CDR3nt: TGTGCCAGCAGCTTACAGGGGAATGGAAACACCATATATTTT
CDR3aa: CASSLQGNGNTIYF

j_gene: TRBJ2-3
abundance: once
d_gene: -
v_gene: TRBV5-6
CDR3nt: TGTGCCAGCAGCTTGTTGGCTGCAGCCGGGACAGATACGCAGTATTTT
CDR3aa: CASSLLAAAGTDTQYF

j_gene: TRBJ1-5
abundance: once
d_gene: -
v_gene: TRBV30
CDR3nt: TGTGCCTGGAGTATGACTTCGGCGGGCAATCAGCCCCAGCATTTT
CDR3aa: CAWSMTSAGNQPQHF

j_gene: TRBJ2-7
abundance: -
d_gene: TRBD2
v_gene: TRBV11-2
CDR3nt: TGTGCCAGCAGCTTAGTTGGTAGCGGGATATACGAGCAGTACTTC
CDR3aa: CASSLVGSGIYEQYF

j_gene: TRBJ2-2
abundance: -
d_gene: TRBD2
v_gene: TRBV24-1
CDR3nt: TGTGCCACCAGTCTGGGACTAGCGGGAGAATTGAGCGCCGGGGAGCTGTTTTTT
CDR3aa: CATSLGLAGELSAGELFF